The rows below give T cell receptor beta chains drawn from one sample of a study of shared T cell receptors in the human thymus. Method: immunoSEQ multiplex PCR; TCRdb's copy keeps in-frame clones and lacks some. This table holds about 380,000 clones, more than 85% found once. Material: thymocytes. All receptors derive from a human donor. Each CDR3 is given with its conserved first and last residue. D genes are given only for firm matches. A row's size may be missing; if present it is once, few, many or a size class.

>TRBD1|TRBJ1-1|TRBV25-1|-
CASSGGQTEEAFF
TGTGCCAGCAGTGGGGGACAGACGGAAGAAGCTTTCTTT
>TRBD1|TRBJ2-1|TRBV29-1|-
CSVGLTGSYNEQFF
TGCAGCGTGGGCCTGACAGGGTCCTACAATGAGCAGTTCTTC
>-|TRBJ1-2|TRBV28|-
CASTRTDRYTF
TGTGCCAGCACTCGGACGGACCGCTACACCTTC
>-|TRBJ2-1|TRBV5-6|-
CASSLTSCPDEQFF
TGTGCCAGCAGCTTGACTAGCTGCCCCGATGAGCAGTTCTTC
>-|TRBJ2-7|TRBV5-1|once
CASSLRENRDPYEQYF
TGCGCCAGCAGCTTAAGAGAGAACCGGGACCCTTACGAGCAGTACTTC
>-|TRBJ2-7|TRBV5-1|-
CASSPTPRELTYEQYF
TGCGCCAGCAGCCCCACCCCCAGGGAGCTGACCTACGAGCAGTACTTC
>-|TRBJ1-1|TRBV9|-
CASSVSGVNTEAFF
TGTGCCAGCAGCGTATCGGGAGTAAACACTGAAGCTTTCTTT
>TRBD1|TRBJ2-7|TRBV5-6|-
CASRHGTVSYEQYF
TGTGCCAGCAGGCACGGGACAGTATCCTACGAGCAGTACTTC
>-|TRBJ2-2|TRBV28|-
CASSLTTRNTGELFF
TGTGCCAGCAGTTTAACTACCCGAAACACCGGGGAGCTGTTTTTT
>TRBD1|TRBJ2-1|TRBV9|-
CASSGRQGSNYNEQFF
TGTGCCAGCAGCGGTAGACAGGGGTCGAACTACAATGAGCAGTTCTTC
>TRBD2|TRBJ2-7|TRBV28|once
CASSAGTSGRPYEQYF
TGTGCCAGCAGCGCTGGGACTAGCGGGAGGCCCTACGAGCAGTACTTC
>TRBD2|TRBJ2-3|TRBV27|once
CASSPRTSGSGTDTQYF
TGTGCCAGCAGTCCCAGGACTAGCGGGAGCGGGACAGATACGCAGTATTTT
>-|TRBJ1-2|TRBV5-4|-
CASSFEGHYGYTF
TGTGCCAGCAGCTTTGAGGGCCACTATGGCTACACCTTC
>-|TRBJ2-5|TRBV5-5|-
CASSLVSLGETQYF
TGTGCCAGCAGCTTGGTCTCCCTCGGGGAGACCCAGTACTTC
>-|TRBJ2-1|TRBV4-1|-
CASSRGNSLSYNEQFF
TGCGCCAGCAGCCGAGGGAATAGCCTATCCTACAATGAGCAGTTCTTC
>-|TRBJ2-2|TRBV10-2|-
CASSEGESGELFF
TGCGCCAGCAGTGAGGGCGAGTCCGGGGAGCTGTTTTTT
>-|TRBJ1-2|TRBV7-9|-
CASSPNRQRVKSNGYTF
TGTGCCAGCAGCCCTAATCGCCAAAGGGTGAAAAGCAATGGCTACACCTTC
>-|TRBJ2-2|TRBV21-1|-
CASSKGVPGHRIGELFF
TGTGCCAGCAGCAAAGGGGTGCCGGGGCACAGGATCGGGGAGCTGTTTTTT
>-|TRBJ1-5|TRBV7-9|once
CASSSGQLSNQPQHF
TGTGCCAGCAGCTCCGGACAGCTTAGCAATCAGCCCCAGCATTTT
>TRBD2|TRBJ2-4|TRBV11-1|-
CASSLPTSGKNIQYF
TGTGCCAGCAGCTTACCGACTAGCGGGAAAAACATTCAGTACTTC
>TRBD1|TRBJ1-2|TRBV7-9|-
CASSSLDQGQAEYGYTF
TGTGCCAGCAGCTCTTTAGACCAGGGACAGGCCGAGTATGGCTACACCTTC
>-|TRBJ2-3|TRBV10-3|-
CAISGPRDGLTTSTDTQYF
TGTGCCATCAGTGGACCCCGGGACGGACTAACTACTAGCACAGATACGCAGTATTTT
>-|TRBJ2-3|TRBV9|few
CASSVASDSTDTQYF
TGTGCCAGCAGCGTAGCCTCTGACAGCACAGATACGCAGTATTTT
>-|TRBJ1-2|TRBV19|-
CASRWGTTGGYTF
TGTGCCAGTAGGTGGGGGACCACAGGTGGCTACACCTTC
>-|TRBJ2-3|TRBV27|-
CASSPPGSTDTQYF
TGTGCCAGCAGTCCCCCAGGGAGCACAGATACGCAGTATTTT
>-|TRBJ1-1|TRBV18|few
CQVGPGTEAFF
TGTCAGGTGGGGCCGGGCACTGAAGCTTTCTTT
>-|TRBJ1-2|TRBV27|-
CASSSQSGGYTF
TGTGCCAGCAGTTCCCAGAGTGGTGGCTACACCTTC
>TRBD1|TRBJ2-2|TRBV7-4|-
CASSRDRIYTGELFF
TGTGCCAGCAGCCGGGACAGGATTTACACCGGGGAGCTGTTTTTT
>-|TRBJ2-7|TRBV7-9|once
CASSRGLPAGEQYF
TGTGCCAGCAGTCGCGGGCTCCCAGCGGGCGAGCAGTACTTC
>-|TRBJ1-1|TRBV14|-
CASSQVQKNAEAFF
TGTGCCAGCAGCCAAGTACAGAAAAACGCTGAAGCTTTCTTT
>-|TRBJ1-3|TRBV15|-
CATKLGWGANSGNTIYF
TGTGCCACCAAGTTAGGATGGGGTGCAAACTCTGGAAACACCATATATTTT
>-|TRBJ1-1|TRBV9|-
CASSVIGRPGTEAFF
TGTGCCAGCAGCGTAATCGGCAGGCCGGGCACTGAAGCTTTCTTT
>-|TRBJ2-5|TRBV5-1|-
CASRYGNQETQYF
TGCGCCAGCAGGTACGGGAACCAAGAGACCCAGTACTTC
>-|TRBJ1-2|TRBV5-5|-
CASSLFSEIYGYTF
TGTGCCAGCAGCTTGTTTTCAGAGATCTATGGCTACACCTTC
>TRBD1|TRBJ2-7|TRBV11-2|-
CASSSAGTVYEQYF
TGTGCCAGCAGCTCCGCCGGGACAGTCTACGAGCAGTACTTC
>-|TRBJ1-2|TRBV6-5|-
CASSYSQGYGYTF
TGTGCCAGCAGTTACTCGCAGGGCTATGGCTACACCTTC
>TRBD1|TRBJ2-3|TRBV19|-
CASSPQPPTGGWVDTQYF
TGTGCCAGTAGTCCCCAACCTCCGACAGGGGGGTGGGTAGATACGCAGTATTTT
>TRBD1|TRBJ2-7|TRBV5-1|-
CASSFPSAGGTYEQYF
TGCGCCAGCAGCTTCCCTTCGGCAGGGGGCACTTACGAGCAGTACTTC
>TRBD2|TRBJ2-7|TRBV15|-
CATSRGGINRMTYEQYF
TGTGCCACCAGCAGGGGAGGGATCAACCGTATGACCTACGAGCAGTACTTC